These T cell receptor beta chains were read from a single sample in a study of early T cells in non-severe SARS-CoV-2 infection. One entry per CDR3 protein results from TCRdb running MiXCR on the 5' RACE reads. This sample has 40,000 to 45,000 distinct CDR3 sequences, with approximately 4.8% found just once. The sample was whole blood. The receptors here all came from an adult who was a healthcare worker with PCR-confirmed SARS-CoV-2 infection or an uninfected control (not recorded which). The CDR3 runs from the conserved cysteine through the conserved F or W. A D gene is named only where the DNA matches it firmly. Clone size appears in some rows only: once, few, many, or a class for an expanded clone.

TRBD2,TRBJ2-5,TRBV6-1,many,CASSLGDAGGETQYF,TGTGCCAGCAGTCTCGGGGACGCGGGAGGAGAGACCCAGTACTTC
TRBD1,TRBJ2-7,TRBV5-6,many,CASSLSGTANYEQYF,TGTGCCAGCAGCTTATCCGGGACAGCGAACTACGAGCAGTACTTC
-,TRBJ1-2,TRBV2,many,CASSEMGALIYGYTF,TGTGCCAGCAGTGAAATGGGGGCCCTTATTTATGGCTACACCTTC
TRBD1,TRBJ1-2,TRBV16,many,CASSQADREDYGYTF,TGTGCCAGCAGCCAAGCGGACAGGGAGGACTATGGCTACACCTTC
TRBD1,TRBJ2-1,TRBV4-1,few,CASSQDQGQGPNEQFF,TGCGCCAGCAGCCAAGATCAGGGACAGGGGCCCAATGAGCAGTTCTTC
TRBD1,TRBJ1-1,TRBV9,-,CASSVSGTGVWTEAFF,TGTGCCAGCAGCGTGTCCGGGACAGGGGTTTGGACTGAAGCTTTCTTT
TRBD1,TRBJ1-1,TRBV7-2,many,CASSWTGGTTEAFF,TGTGCCAGCAGCTGGACAGGGGGCACCACTGAAGCTTTCTTT
-,TRBJ1-1,TRBV5-1,many,CASSPTMGRLNTEAFF,TGCGCCAGCAGCCCTACAATGGGACGGTTAAACACTGAAGCTTTCTTT
TRBD1,TRBJ2-3,TRBV6-1,many,CASSEKRQGRASTDTQYF,TGTGCCAGCAGTGAAAAGAGACAGGGGCGTGCTAGCACAGATACGCAGTATTTT
TRBD1,TRBJ2-2,TRBV10-1,-,CASSGTGKDTGELFF,TGCGCCAGCAGTGGGACAGGGAAAGACACCGGGGAGCTGTTTTTT
-,TRBJ2-7,TRBV11-2,many,CASSPRTVSYEQYF,TGTGCCAGCAGCCCGCGGACAGTTTCCTACGAGCAGTACTTC
TRBD2,TRBJ2-2,TRBV20-1,many,CSARGLTSGVAGELFF,TGCAGTGCTAGAGGCCTAACTAGCGGGGTGGCCGGGGAGCTGTTTTTT
-,TRBJ1-1,TRBV20-1,-,CSARRQADVTEAFF,TGCAGTGCCAGAAGACAGGCTGATGTCACTGAAGCTTTCTTT
TRBD1,TRBJ2-7,TRBV18,many,CASSQDRVEQYF,TGTGCCAGCTCACAAGACAGGGTCGAGCAGTACTTC
-,TRBJ1-1,TRBV14,many,CASSYRGGTMNTEAFF,TGTGCCAGCAGCTATAGAGGAGGGACAATGAACACTGAAGCTTTCTTT
TRBD1,TRBJ1-1,TRBV10-1,many,CASSSLKTGAEAFF,TGCGCCAGCAGTTCTTTAAAAACAGGGGCTGAAGCTTTCTTT
-,TRBJ2-1,TRBV12-3/TRBV12-4,few,CASSWQAINEQFF,TGTGCCAGCAGTTGGCAGGCTATCAATGAGCAGTTCTTC
-,TRBJ1-4,TRBV28,few,CASSLNEKLFF,TGTGCCAGCAGTTTGAATGAAAAACTGTTTTTT
-,TRBJ2-7,TRBV9,many,CASSVGSVPYEQYF,TGTGCCAGCAGCGTAGGGTCTGTCCCCTACGAGCAGTACTTC
-,TRBJ2-7,TRBV28,-,CASKPGTSSYEQYF,TGTGCCAGCAAACCGGGGACGAGCTCCTACGAGCAGTACTTC
TRBD2,TRBJ2-1,TRBV7-7,-,CASSPPLAGYNEQFF,TGTGCTAGCAGTCCGCCGCTAGCGGGATACAATGAGCAGTTCTTC
-,TRBJ1-2,TRBV6-2/TRBV6-3,few,CASKATRQGSSNYGYTF,TGTGCCAGCAAGGCGACCCGGCAGGGATCTTCTAACTATGGCTACACCTTC
-,TRBJ2-7,TRBV11-2,-,CASKGDTYEQYF,TGTGCCAGCAAGGGGGACACCTACGAGCAGTACTTC
-,TRBJ1-2,TRBV7-2,-,CASSLRGNGYTF,TGTGCCAGCAGCTTACGCGGAAATGGCTACACCTTC
TRBD2,TRBJ2-7,TRBV7-9,medium-sized,CASSNPGLAPYEQYF,TGTGCCAGCAGTAACCCGGGACTAGCGCCCTACGAGCAGTACTTC
-,TRBJ1-2,TRBV11-2,-,CASSLAVSYYGYTF,TGTGCCAGCAGCTTAGCGGTCAGTTACTACGGCTACACCTTC
-,TRBJ2-7,TRBV20-1,few,CSASFGGYEQYF,TGCAGTGCTAGCTTCGGGGGCTACGAGCAGTACTTC
-,TRBJ1-2,TRBV12-3/TRBV12-4,-,CASTPLEFGGYTF,TGTGCCAGCACCCCCCTGGAGTTCGGCGGCTACACCTTC
-,TRBJ1-2,TRBV30,-,CAWSAGYGYTF,TGTGCCTGGAGCGCGGGCTATGGCTACACCTTC
-,TRBJ2-3,TRBV5-5,-,CASSLGLTGRADTQYF,TGTGCCAGCAGCTTGGGATTGACGGGAAGGGCAGATACGCAGTATTTT
-,TRBJ1-3,TRBV3-1,-,CASTSTVRSGNTIYF,TGTGCCAGCACCTCGACAGTCAGATCTGGAAACACCATATATTTT
-,TRBJ2-6,TRBV20-1,few,CSALRDSGANVLTF,TGCAGTGCTCTTCGGGACTCTGGGGCCAACGTCCTGACTTTC
-,TRBJ2-7,TRBV11-2,-,CASSKRTGRISYEQYF,TGTGCCAGCAGCAAAAGGACGGGACGTATTTCCTACGAGCAGTACTTC
TRBD2,TRBJ2-2,TRBV7-9,many,CASSLGRRGRADGELFF,TGTGCCAGCAGCTTAGGACGGCGCGGGAGGGCTGACGGGGAGCTGTTTTTT
-,TRBJ2-5,TRBV7-2,few,CASSLVTGGGETQYF,TGTGCCAGCAGCTTAGTTACGGGGGGCGGGGAGACCCAGTACTTC
TRBD2,TRBJ2-7,TRBV3-1,few,CASSLRLAGAWEQYF,TGTGCCAGCAGCCTAAGACTAGCGGGAGCGTGGGAGCAGTACTTC
-,TRBJ1-1,TRBV5-8,few,CASSLKGEAFF,TGTGCCAGCAGCTTGAAGGGTGAAGCTTTCTTT